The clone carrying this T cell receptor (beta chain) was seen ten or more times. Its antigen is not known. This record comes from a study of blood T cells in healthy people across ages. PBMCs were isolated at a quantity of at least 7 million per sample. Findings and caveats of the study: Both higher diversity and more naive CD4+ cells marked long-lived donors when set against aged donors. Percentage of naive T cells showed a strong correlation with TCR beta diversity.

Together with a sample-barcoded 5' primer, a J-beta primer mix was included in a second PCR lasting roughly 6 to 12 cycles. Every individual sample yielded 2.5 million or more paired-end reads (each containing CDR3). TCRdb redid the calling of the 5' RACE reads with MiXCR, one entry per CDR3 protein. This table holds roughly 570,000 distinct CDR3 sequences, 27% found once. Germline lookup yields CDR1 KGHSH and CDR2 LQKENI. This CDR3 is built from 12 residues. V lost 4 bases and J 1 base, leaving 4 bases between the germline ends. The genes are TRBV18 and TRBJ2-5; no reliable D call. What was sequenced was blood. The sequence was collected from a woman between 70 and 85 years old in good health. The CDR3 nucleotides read TGTGCCAGCTCACAACCCCAAGAGACCCAGTACTTC. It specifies CASSQPQETQYF.